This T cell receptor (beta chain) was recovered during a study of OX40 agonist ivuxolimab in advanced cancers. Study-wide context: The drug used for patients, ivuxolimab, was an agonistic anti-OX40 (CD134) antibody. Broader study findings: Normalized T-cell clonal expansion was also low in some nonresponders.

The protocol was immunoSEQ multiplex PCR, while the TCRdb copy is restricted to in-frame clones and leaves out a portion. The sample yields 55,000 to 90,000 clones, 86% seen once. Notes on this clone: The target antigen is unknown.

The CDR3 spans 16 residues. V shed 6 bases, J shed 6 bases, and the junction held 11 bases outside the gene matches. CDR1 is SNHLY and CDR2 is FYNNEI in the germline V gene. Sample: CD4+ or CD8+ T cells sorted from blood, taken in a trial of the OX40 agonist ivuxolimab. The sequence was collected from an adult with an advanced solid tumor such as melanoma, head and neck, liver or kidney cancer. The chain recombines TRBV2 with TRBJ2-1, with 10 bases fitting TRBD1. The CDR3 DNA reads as TGTGCCAGCAGAGCTACGGGACAGGGGCTCGCCAATGAGCAGTTCTTC. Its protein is CASRATGQGLANEQFF.